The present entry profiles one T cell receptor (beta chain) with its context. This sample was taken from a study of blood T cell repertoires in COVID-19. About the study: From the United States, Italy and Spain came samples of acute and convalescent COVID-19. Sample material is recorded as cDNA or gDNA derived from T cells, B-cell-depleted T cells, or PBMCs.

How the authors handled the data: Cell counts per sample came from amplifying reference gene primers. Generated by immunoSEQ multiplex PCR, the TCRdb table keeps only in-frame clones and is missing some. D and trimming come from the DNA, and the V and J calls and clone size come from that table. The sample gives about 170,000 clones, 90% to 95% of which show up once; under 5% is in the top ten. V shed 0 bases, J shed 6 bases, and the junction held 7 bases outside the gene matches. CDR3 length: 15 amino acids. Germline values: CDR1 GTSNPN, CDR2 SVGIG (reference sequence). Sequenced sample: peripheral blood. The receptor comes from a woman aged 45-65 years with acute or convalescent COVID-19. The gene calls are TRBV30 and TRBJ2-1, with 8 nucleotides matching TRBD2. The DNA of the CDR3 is TGTGCCTGGAGTGTACGGGGGGGGATTGGCAATGAGCAGTTCTTC. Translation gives CAWSVRGGIGNEQFF.